This T cell receptor (beta chain) was retrieved from a study of OX40 agonist ivuxolimab in advanced cancers. In the study overall: Ivuxolimab, which targeted the costimulatory receptor OX40 (CD134), was an agonistic, fully human IgG2 monoclonal antibody. Intravenous ivuxolimab was administered to patients every 2 weeks at six dose levels: 0.01, 0.1, 0.3, 1.5, 3 and 10 mg/kg. Of the approximately 50 dose-escalation patients, hepatocellular carcinoma was present in around 20, melanoma in approximately 15, renal cell carcinoma in 9 and head and neck cancer in 9. The dose-escalation cohort was around 84% male with a mean age of approximately 59 years, ranging from 23 to 79. Patients were allowed to have had prior anti-PD-1, anti-PD-L1 or anti-CTLA-4 therapy, and approximately 40% of the dose-escalation patients had been treated with checkpoint inhibitors. Partial responses occurred in three dose-escalation patients: two with cutaneous melanoma and one with hepatocellular carcinoma. The point of sequencing TCRbeta in the periphery was to test whether ivuxolimab changed TCR sequence diversity and drove clonal T-cell expansion. The monotherapy dose-escalation portion (N of about 49 patients) of the phase I ivuxolimab trial is reported in the paper.

Overall study outcomes, separate from this receptor: In the 0.1-3.0 mg/kg groups, partial responders had among the lowest normalized peripheral clonal expansion, particularly in CD8+ T cells. Low levels of normalized T-cell clonal expansion were also seen in some nonresponding patients. At doses from 0.1 to 3.0 mg/kg, clonal expansion was seen in both CD4+ and CD8+ blood T cells between baseline and week 6. After ivuxolimab, more expanded clones were found on average in CD8+ T cells than in CD4+ T cells. The antigen specificity of the peripheral T cells that underwent clonal expansion was not determined.

The trial excluded patients who had a history of autoimmune disease or were on systemic immunosuppression. Peripheral blood for TCR sequencing was drawn from every dose cohort at baseline, at cycle 4 day 1 and at cycle 7 day 1. The samples were taken from a phase I, first-in-human, multicenter, open-label dose-escalation trial of ivuxolimab. The trial enrolled adults with locally advanced or metastatic head and neck squamous cell, hepatocellular, melanoma or renal cell carcinoma. Before TCR sequencing, CD4+ T cells and CD8+ T cells from peripheral blood were sorted into separate populations. Genomic DNA was extracted from sorted cells for sequencing of the TCRbeta CDR3 region. TCRbeta CDR3 regions were sequenced using the immunoSEQ Assay. TCRdb carries this immuneACCESS record with in-frame sequences only. Its versions omit some clonotypes, under half of them owing to an unresolved V gene in the studies checked, with the rest unexplained. The table for this sample lists more than 35,000 clones; 60% to 85% of them were counted only once. Over 7.5% of the sample is held by the ten biggest clonotypes.

Via the germline V gene, CDR1 is MNHNS and CDR2 SASEGT. The CDR3 has 11 amino acids, counting the end cysteine and phenylalanine. Only the CDR3 region is kept as DNA, spanning 33 bases read in frame from base 1. V was cut back by 2 bases and J by 7 bases, leaving a gap of 5 bases between them. In regard to this clone: Its target antigen remains unknown. No quality values exist for individual bases; no much larger clone is one base distant.

Material: CD4+ or CD8+ T cells sorted from blood, obtained in a trial of the OX40 agonist ivuxolimab. The rearrangement joined TRBV6-1 to TRBJ1-1; the D gene remains uncertain. The receptor comes from an adult with an advanced solid tumor such as melanoma, head and neck, liver or kidney cancer. The nucleotide sequence is TGTGCCAGCAGTGAATTTTTTGAAGCTTTCTTT. This yields the protein CASSEFFEAFF.